This T cell receptor (beta chain) was recovered during a study of blood T cell repertoires in COVID-19. Trimming left V 6 bases short and J 4 bases short, with 6 bases between. This CDR3 spans 11 amino acids. Profiling relied on immunoSEQ multiplex PCR, and the TCRdb table lists in-frame clones only, not all of them. The table records 250,000 to 350,000 clones, over 75% of them present only once. J is TRBJ1-2 and V is TRBV12-3 or TRBV12-4; unclear D gene. This TCR derives from a woman aged 60-75 years with acute or convalescent COVID-19. The source material was peripheral blood. Here the CDR3 DNA reads TGTGCCAGCAGATCCCTCTATGGCTACACCTTC. Translated: CASRSLYGYTF.